This T cell receptor beta chain is from a study of blood T cell repertoires in acute mononucleosis (dated by TCRdb to the early 2020s). Describing the broader study: Convalescent samples were collected 5 to 8 months after the acute presentation, representing the memory response. A mean blood EBV load of roughly 3.8 log10 genome copies per million B cells was observed during acute infection, and a mean blood EBV load of roughly 2.5 was observed at convalescence. General study outcomes and caveats: For BRLF1 (YVL-BR), a dominant role in TCR repertoire selection was played by TCRalpha CDR3 motifs, whereas only a minimal role was played by TCRbeta. The cohort comprised only a few donors, so group averages rested on very few individuals. Because only a fraction of each donor's blood was analyzed, sampling error might partly explain the low overlap between acute and convalescent clonotypes. Persistence into convalescence was observed for only roughly 9.4% of unique acute clonotypes, yet most of the response was made up by these persisting clonotypes, and the remaining acute clonotypes were seemingly replaced by new diverse de novo clonotypes.

According to the study, the label for this sample's time point signals: convalescence about 6 months (5-8 months) after acute presentation (visit 7). Over primary infection, the study followed CD8 T cell responses to two immunodominant EBV epitopes: BRLF1 109 (YVL-BR) and BMLF1 280 (GLC-BM). A positive serum heterophile antibody test and EBV viral capsid antigen-specific IgM indicated primary EBV infection. As a first step, magnetic positive selection (MACS) was used to enrich total CD8 T cells from the PBMCs. A FACSAria III was used to sort live CD3+ CD8+ tetramer+ cells to over 90% purity. A PE-conjugated tetramer loaded with the BRLF1 109-117 peptide was used to sort the cells. Directly ex vivo after tetramer sorting, the TCR repertoires of EBV epitope-specific CD8 T cells were deep-sequenced at acute infection and at convalescence. Donors were a few people aged about 18 to 29 with clinical acute infectious mononucleosis and laboratory evidence of primary EBV infection. Heparinized peripheral blood was collected when donors presented clinically with mononucleosis symptoms and again about 6 months afterward. PBMCs were isolated by Ficoll-Paque density gradient centrifugation.

Based on its abundance in the sample, this clone is medium-sized (0.01 to 0.1%). Base qualities are missing; no much larger clone stands one base away. For TCR profiling, total RNA from no fewer than 10,000 sorted tetramer+ CD8 T cells was reverse transcribed into cDNA. CDR3 regions were amplified by PCR with primers annealing to V and J regions, adding unique molecular identifiers to track templates. Profiling of the TCRalpha and TCRbeta chains was done on the immunoSEQ platform, including the sequencing and error-correction standards of that platform. As for the original processing: Clonal copy numbers were corrected for sequencing and PCR errors, and IMGT conventions were followed to define CDR3s. Analysis was limited to productive rearrangements and used immunoSEQ Analyzer versions 2.0 and 3.0, and gene-pairing frequencies were further processed in Microsoft Excel. Circos plots were used to display V-J pairings, and MEME together with a custom motifSearch program was used to find CDR3 motifs. The OLGA algorithm was used to calculate the probability of generation of TCR sequences. A clonotype seen at both visits was called persistent, a clonotype seen only at the acute visit was called nonpersistent, and a clonotype seen only at convalescence was called de novo. An amino acid clonotype used by more than one donor was defined as a public TCR. TCRdb re-hosts the immuneACCESS table, in-frame sequences only. Its copies lack some clones; in the studies checked, an unresolved V gene accounts for under half of them, and the cause for the rest is not known. V and J calls and clone size are given by that table; D and trimming were obtained from the DNA. This sample gives around 1,800 clones in total; about 19% of them show up just once. The ten top clones hold roughly 29% of the sample.

CDR1 and CDR2 (MRHNA, SNTAGT) derive from the germline V gene. V loses 5 bases of germline sequence and J loses 3 bases, and the interval between the two ends is 11 bases. From cysteine to phenylalanine, the CDR3 is 13 amino acids long. Solely the CDR3 DNA is kept, with 39 bases framed from the first base. The chain uses TRBV6-4 and TRBJ2-7, and possibly TRBD2, on 5 matching bases. Source: EBV YVL epitope tetramer+ CD8+ T cells sorted from PBMCs, taken during convalescence from infectious mononucleosis. The cell subset or site tag for this specimen amounts to: CD8 T cells binding a tetramer with EBV BRLF1 109-117 peptide (YVL-BR). This receptor was taken from a woman aged 18-29 years with infectious mononucleosis caused by EBV. The nucleotide sequence reads TGTGCCAGCAGTTACGACGAGGGCTACGAGCAGTACTTC. It encodes CASSYDEGYEQYF.